Sequencing of this TCR beta chain was carried out in a study of cytomegalovirus exposure and HLA in healthy donors. Study observations and caveats: Many donors shared some public TCRs, even though most TCR sequences were rare. Later work associated 17,000 or so TCR beta sequences with HLA alleles at 0.05 false discovery rate. In a later analysis, HLA-associated TCR beta chains were more clonally expanded than equally common others.

On this clone: What it recognizes is unknown.

This CDR3 comprises 15 residues. V lost 2 bases and J 5 bases, leaving 15 bases between the germline ends. CDR1 and CDR2 from the germline V gene are MNHEY and SVGAGI. In the PCR, 60 Vbeta and 13 Jbeta primers were used. TCRdb keeps only in-frame clones here, not all; method: immunoSEQ multiplex PCR. The sample contains some 95,000 clones, about 70% of which appear only once. V and J are TRBV6-5 and TRBJ1-2, with D perhaps matching TRBD1 (5 bases). Sequencing was performed on PBMCs. This receptor was taken from a female donor in good health and CMV-seronegative. CDR3 amino acids: CASSYRGGLEYGYTF. The CDR3 nucleotides are TGTGCCAGCAGTTACCGGGGGGGGTTGGAATATGGCTACACCTTC.